This T cell receptor (beta chain) was observed in a study of shared T cell receptors in the human thymus. The count of this clone is one. V gave up 2 bases and J gave up 4 bases; unmatched junction bases: 11. In germline, CDR1 is SGHRS, CDR2 YFSETQ. The CDR3 extends over 16 amino acids. The method was immunoSEQ multiplex PCR; TCRdb's version includes in-frame clones alone and lacks a portion of them. The data hold hundreds of thousands of clones, with approximately 83% observed a single time. This sample was also put to use in a study of human thymus T cells. That source adds: Related studies noted strongly shared thymic repertoires across unrelated people.

The sequencing sample was made of thymocytes. The chain carries TRBV5-1 and TRBJ2-7; 8 bases are shared with TRBD1. The source of this sequence is a girl under three years old with a congenital heart defect. CDR3 sequence reads: CASSFGRTGMLYEQYF. CDR3 coding DNA: TGCGCCAGCAGCTTCGGCAGGACAGGGATGCTTTACGAGCAGTACTTC.